This section outlines one T cell receptor (beta chain) sequence together with its context. The data derive from a study of blood T cell repertoires in COVID-19. Study-wide background: COVID-19 samples collected from the United States, Italy and Spain covered acute and convalescent phases.

The CDR3 has 17 residues. Germline values: CDR1 SGDLS, CDR2 YYNGEE. With V trimmed by 4 bases and J by 5 bases, 12 bases remained unmatched. Repertoires were generated with immunoSEQ multiplex PCR, while TCRdb's copy carries only in-frame clones and drops some. The data show some 150,000 clones, roughly 79% seen once. This TCR derives from a man in his fifties with active or convalescent COVID-19. Sequencing was carried out using peripheral blood. The V call is TRBV9, the J call TRBJ2-5, with 12 bases lining up with TRBD1. The CDR3 loop reads CASSRSPGQGARETQYF. In nucleotides, the CDR3 is TGTGCCAGCAGCCGGAGTCCGGGACAGGGGGCTCGGGAGACCCAGTACTTC.